This entry lists 22 T cell receptor beta chains sequenced from one sample in a study of T cell responses to AZD1222 COVID-19 vaccine. The assay was immunoSEQ multiplex PCR, and TCRdb's table has in-frame clones only and misses some. Among some 140,000 clones listed, under 95% were seen once. This specimen was peripheral blood, taken on day 0 of AZD1222 vaccination. These receptors were collected from an adult in good health.

J is TRBJ2-1 and V is TRBV13; unclear D gene. Trimming cost V 5 bases and J 9 bases, with 11 bases left between them. This CDR3 is 12 amino acids long. CDR1 PRHDT and CDR2 FYEKMQ come from the germline V gene (reference sequence). The CDR3 loop reads CASSPVAAEQFF. CDR3 nucleotides: TGTGCCAGCAGCCCTGTTGCGGCTGAGCAGTTCTTC. Filled out from reference TRBV13 and TRBJ2-1, the complete variable domain reads AAGVIQSPRHLIKEKRETATLKCYPIPRHDTVYWYQQGPGQDPQFLISFYEKMQSDKGSIPDRFSAQQFSDYHSELNMSSLELGDSALYFCASSPVAAEQFFGPGTRLTVL.

The genes are TRBV20-1 and TRBJ1-1; D unresolved. CDR1 DFQATT and CDR2 SNEGSKA come from the germline V gene (reference sequence). CDR3 size: 11 residues. Trimming cost V 5 bases and J 4 bases, with 8 bases left between them. CDR3 loop: CSAEYSTEAFF. In nucleotides, the CDR3 is TGCAGTGCTGAATATTCCACTGAAGCTTTCTTT.

The chain combines TRBV7-6 with TRBJ1-1; D gene uncertain. Looked up from germline, CDR1 is SGHVS and CDR2 is FNYEAQ. The ends were cut back, 4 bases at V and 1 base at J, with 7 bases in the middle. The CDR3 totals 13 residues. The CDR3 spells CASSYSGNTEAFF. The CDR3 bases are TGTGCCAGCAGCTACTCAGGGAACACTGAAGCTTTCTTT.

This chain links TRBV7-9 with TRBJ1-5, with a tentative D call TRBD1 (5 bases). The V end lost 2 bases, the J end lost 2 bases, and 16 bases lay between the germline ends. The CDR3 covers 17 residues. Per the germline V gene, CDR1 is SEHNR and CDR2 is FQNEAQ (reference sequence). CDR3 nucleotides: TGTGCCAGCAGCTTATGGCGGGGGATCTATGGCAATCAGCCCCAGCATTTT. As protein: CASSLWRGIYGNQPQHF.

This chain links TRBV5-1 with TRBJ1-3, with 8 bases lining up with TRBD1. The CDR3 has 16 amino acids. Trimming at V came to 4 bases and at J to 4 bases, leaving 10 bases not matched to a gene. CDR1 SGHRS and CDR2 YFSETQ come from the germline V gene. CDR3 loop: CASSPRQGQTGNTIYF. The CDR3 DNA is TGCGCCAGCAGCCCTAGACAGGGGCAGACGGGAAACACCATATATTTT.

This clone was counted a few times. This chain uses TRBV3-1 (or the pseudogene TRBV3-2) with TRBJ1-6; maybe TRBD1 (5 bases). Germline loops: CDR1 LGHDT, CDR2 YNNKEL (reference sequence). V was trimmed by 5 bases and J by 8 bases, leaving 13 bases between them. This CDR3 has 14 amino acids. In DNA, the CDR3 is TGTGCCAGCAGCGATTGGGGCCCGGATTCACCCCTCCACTTT. This translates into CASSDWGPDSPLHF.

The chain recombines TRBV9 with TRBJ1-1; 11 positions match TRBD1. Germline loops: CDR1 SGDLS, CDR2 YYNGEE. Trimming removed 0 bases from V and 3 bases from J; junction bases left unmatched: 19. The CDR3 sequence is 21 residues long. The CDR3 here is CASSVAGAWGTGGWKDTEAFF. The CDR3 region has the DNA TGTGCCAGCAGCGTAGCGGGGGCCTGGGGGACAGGGGGTTGGAAGGACACTGAAGCTTTCTTT.

The rearrangement uses TRBV6-5 and TRBJ1-1; TRBD1 agrees at 8 bases. With 3 bases clipped from V and 2 bases from J, the junction kept 5 bases outside the gene matches. From germline, CDR1 is MNHEY and CDR2 SVGAGI. This CDR3 spans 15 amino acids. The CDR3 sequence: CASSYQGQANTEAFF. The CDR3 DNA reads TGTGCCAGCAGTTATCAGGGACAGGCAAACACTGAAGCTTTCTTT.

This chain connects TRBV6-5 to TRBJ2-7; a possible D gene is TRBD2 (7 bases). The germline V gene has CDR1 MNHEY and CDR2 SVGAGI. Trimming took off 6 bases at V and 7 bases at J, with 22 bases between the two ends. This CDR3 comprises 15 residues. The CDR3 DNA sequence: TGTGCCAGCAGCCGAGCGGGACACCCTTTTGGGGAGCAGTACTTC. It codes for CASSRAGHPFGEQYF.

This rearrangement joins TRBV5-4 to TRBJ2-7; the D gene could be TRBD1 or TRBD2 (5 bases each). The germline CDR1 and CDR2 sequences are SGHNT and YYREEE (reference sequence). This CDR3 region has 15 residues. Trimming took 10 bases from V and 2 from J, leaving 22 bases between them. The CDR3 loop is CAGSGAGTGTYEQYF. Here the CDR3 DNA reads TGTGCCGGCTCAGGAGCCGGGACGGGAACCTACGAGCAGTACTTC.

The CDR3 protein is CASERGYGYTF. The DNA for the CDR3 is TGTGCCAGCGAGAGAGGCTATGGCTACACCTTC. The J gene is TRBJ1-2, the V gene TRBV9; D uncertain. In germline, CDR1 is SGDLS, CDR2 YYNGEE. Deletions cut 7 bases from V and 4 bases from J, with 8 bases between. The CDR3 covers 11 residues.

The chain joins TRBV27 to TRBJ1-2, with TRBD1 matching over 7 bases. The germline CDR1 and CDR2 sequences are MNHEY and SMNVEV (reference sequence). Germline trimming cut 6 bases from V and 3 bases from J; bases unmatched to any gene: 4. The length of the CDR3 is 13 residues. CDR3 nucleotide sequence: TGTGCCAGCAGGGGACAGCTTCACTATGGCTACACCTTC. This sequence encodes CASRGQLHYGYTF.

The chain carries TRBV6-5 and TRBJ1-1, with D possibly being TRBD1 (5 bases). The V gene lost 10 bases and the J gene lost 2 bases, with 14 bases spanning the gap. There are 13 residues in the CDR3. Germline V gives CDR1 MNHEY, CDR2 SVGAGI. DNA of the CDR3: TGTGCCACCCTCCGGCAGGGCAACACTGAAGCTTTCTTT. Encoded protein: CATLRQGNTEAFF.

The chain is built from TRBV19 and TRBJ2-5, with D perhaps TRBD1 (5 bases). The V end was cut by 2 bases, the J end by 7 bases, with 14 bases between. The V gene's germline CDR1 is LNHDA and CDR2 SQIVND (reference sequence). This CDR3 has 14 residues. The CDR3: CASSIPGSAGTQYF. The DNA for the CDR3 is TGTGCCAGTAGTATACCAGGGTCCGCCGGGACCCAGTACTTC.

The chain carries TRBV29-1 and TRBJ2-4; no reliable D call. The CDR3 covers 15 residues. V lost 5 bases and J lost 0, with 14 bases in between. In germline, CDR1 is SQVTM, CDR2 ANQGSEA. The CDR3 region has the DNA TGCAGCGTTCTGGGTGGGGTAGTAGCCAAAAACATTCAGTACTTC. Translation: CSVLGGVVAKNIQYF.

The chain couples TRBV3-1 (or the pseudogene TRBV3-2) to TRBJ1-1; 8 bases align to TRBD1. Trimming cost V 4 bases and J 1 base; bases outside gene matches: 5. Germline V gives CDR1 LGHDT, CDR2 YNNKEL (reference sequence). The CDR3 loop spans 15 amino acids. Here the CDR3 reads CASSRAGGANTEAFF. The CDR3 nucleotides are TGTGCCAGCAGCCGCGCAGGGGGCGCGAACACTGAAGCTTTCTTT.

This clone was counted between two and nine times. V gene TRBV28 combines with J gene TRBJ2-7; 9 nucleotides match TRBD2. J gave up 2 bases and V 4 bases, and 3 bases lay outside the gene matches. Germline values: CDR1 MDHEN, CDR2 SYDVKM. The CDR3 covers 14 residues. CDR3 bases: TGTGCCAGCAGTTCTCGACTAGCGGCCTACGAGCAGTACTTC. Translating it yields CASSSRLAAYEQYF.

This clone was observed a single time. This chain links TRBV4-2 with TRBJ2-3; D is uncertain. Trimming took 3 bases from V and 2 from J, leaving 9 bases between them. From germline, CDR1 is LGHNA and CDR2 YNFKEQ. The CDR3 is 14 residues long. The DNA of the CDR3 is TGTGCCAGCAGCCATTTAGGGTCCACAGATACGCAGTATTTT. It encodes CASSHLGSTDTQYF.

The rearrangement joins TRBV24-1 to TRBJ2-1, with 10 bases that match TRBD2. This CDR3 comprises 16 residues. The J segment lost 4 bases and the V segment lost 4 bases, leaving 6 bases of the junction unmatched. Germline CDR1 is KGHDR and CDR2 is SFDVKD. The CDR3 DNA follows: TGTGCCACCAGTGACCCGGGACTAGCGAGGTACAATGAGCAGTTCTTC. This encodes CATSDPGLARYNEQFF.

V is TRBV5-1 and J is TRBJ2-2; D gene ambiguous. The V end lost 0 bases, the J end lost 6 bases, and 21 bases lay between the germline ends. Germline loops: CDR1 SGHRS, CDR2 YFSETQ. This CDR3 has 18 residues. Here the CDR3 DNA reads TGCGCCAGCAGCTTGGTGTTGGGTACCGAGTTACCGTCCGGGGAGCTGTTTTTT. Translation gives CASSLVLGTELPSGELFF. Full variable domain (rest looked up from reference TRBV5-1 and TRBJ2-2): KAGVTQTPRYLIKTRGQQVTLSCSPISGHRSVSWYQQTPGQGLQFLFEYFSETQRNKGNFPGRFSGRQFSNSRSEMNVSTLELGDSALYLCASSLVLGTELPSGELFFGEGSRLTVL.

The rearrangement links TRBV14 to TRBJ1-4; TRBD1 might be the D (5 bases). The germline V and J ends were trimmed by 3 bases and 4 bases, with 24 bases remaining between them. The V gene's germline CDR1 is SGHDN and CDR2 FVKESK. This CDR3 contains 19 residues. The DNA of the CDR3 is TGTGCCAGCAGCCAGAGATTATTACAGGAGGGGTACAATAATGAAAAACTGTTTTTT. This sequence encodes CASSQRLLQEGYNNEKLFF.

V gene TRBV5-5 combines with J gene TRBJ2-1, with 12 bases lining up with TRBD1. CDR1 and CDR2 (germline): SGHKS, YYEKEE (reference sequence). CDR3 length: 17 residues. The V gene end was trimmed by 5 bases and the J gene end by 7 bases; junction bases not matched to a gene: 13. Here the CDR3 DNA reads TGTGCCAGCAGACAGGGACAGGGGGCTTTTTTTTCAAATGAGCAGTTCTTC. This gives the protein CASRQGQGAFFSNEQFF.